The 21 T cell receptor beta chains below come from one sample, sequenced in a study of blood T cell repertoires in COVID-19. Clones were sequenced by immunoSEQ multiplex PCR, and TCRdb holds only the in-frame ones, with some missing. The data show hundreds of thousands of clones, with over 75% seen just once and over 2% held by the top ten. The sample taken for sequencing was PBMCs or T cells enriched from blood (not recorded which). The source is a woman under 30 who had recovered from COVID-19.

The CDR3 here is CASSQGTDLTGELFF. The CDR3 coding sequence is TGTGCCAGCAGCCAAGGGACAGATCTCACCGGGGAGCTGTTTTTT. This chain joins TRBV3-1 (or the pseudogene TRBV3-2) and TRBJ2-2, with D possibly TRBD1 on 6 matching bases. Trimming pared 1 base from V and 4 bases from J, leaving 10 bases between. The CDR3 loop spans 15 amino acids. Germline loops: CDR1 LGHDT, CDR2 YNNKEL (reference sequence).

The V and J genes are TRBV7-9 and TRBJ2-7; D gene ambiguous. The germline V and J ends were trimmed by 5 bases and 4 bases, with 6 bases remaining between them. CDR1 and CDR2 (germline): SEHNR, FQNEAQ (reference sequence). This CDR3 comprises 11 residues. CDR3 DNA sequence: TGTGCCAGCAGCGCTAGGTACGAGCAGTACTTC. It codes for CASSARYEQYF.

The V and J genes are TRBV11-3 and TRBJ2-1; TRBD2 matches 8 bases. Germline trimming cut 5 bases from V and 7 bases from J; bases unmatched to any gene: 13. The germline CDR1 and CDR2 sequences are SGHNT and YENEEA. The CDR3 contains 16 residues. This CDR3 reads CASSPGAGAVRNEQFF. The CDR3 nucleotides read TGTGCCAGCAGCCCCGGAGCGGGGGCTGTCCGGAATGAGCAGTTCTTC. Looking up the rest from reference TRBV11-3 and TRBJ2-1 gives the full variable domain: EAGVVQSPRYKIIEKKQPVAFWCNPISGHNTLYWYLQNLGQGPELLIRYENEEAVDDSQLPKDRFSAERLKGVDSTLKIQPAELGDSAVYLCASSPGAGAVRNEQFFGPGTRLTVL.

The chain uses TRBV6-5 and TRBJ2-7; 9 positions match TRBD1. Per germline, CDR1 MNHEY and CDR2 SVGAGI. The ends lost 4 bases at V and 6 bases at J; junction bases unmatched: 10. CDR3 length: 15 amino acids. The CDR3 region has the DNA TGTGCCAGCAGTTTCGCCGGGACAGGGAGATTCGAGCAGTACTTC. It is translated as CASSFAGTGRFEQYF.

The chain combines TRBV4-1 with TRBJ1-2; D remains ambiguous. Germline values: CDR1 MGHRA, CDR2 YSYEKL. With 0 bases removed from V and 4 bases from J, the gap between germline ends came to 15 bases. The CDR3 is 16 amino acids. Here the CDR3 reads CASSQDGQKSGYGYTF. In DNA form, the CDR3 reads TGCGCCAGCAGCCAAGATGGGCAAAAAAGCGGCTATGGCTACACCTTC.

The V gene is TRBV7-9, the J gene TRBJ1-1, with 7 bases matching TRBD1. The V segment lost 5 bases and the J segment 2 bases; nucleotides outside the gene matches: 5. CDR3 length: 14 amino acids. From germline, CDR1 is SEHNR and CDR2 FQNEAQ (reference sequence). CDR3 sequence: CASSPGQINTEAFF. The CDR3 DNA sequence: TGTGCCAGCAGCCCGGGACAGATAAACACTGAAGCTTTCTTT.

The gene calls are TRBV10-3 and TRBJ2-2; 11 nucleotides agree with TRBD2. Trimming took 2 bases from V and 2 from J; bases not matched to a gene: 4. Looked up from germline, CDR1 is ENHRY and CDR2 is SYGVKD. The CDR3 length is 17 residues. In DNA form, the CDR3 reads TGTGCCATCAGTGAGGCCCTAGCGGGGGGCAACACCGGGGAGCTGTTTTTT. Translation gives CAISEALAGGNTGELFF.

This clone has just a few counts. The chain couples TRBV6-5 to TRBJ1-1; 10 bases map to TRBD1. V gave up 11 bases and J gave up 2 bases; unmatched junction bases: 8. The CDR3 is 14 residues long. Germline-derived CDR1 and CDR2 are MNHEY and SVGAGI. In DNA form, the CDR3 reads TGTGCCCACGGGACAGGGGATATTAACACTGAAGCTTTCTTT. Amino acids: CAHGTGDINTEAFF.

This chain links TRBV27 with TRBJ2-1; TRBD2 matches 7 bases. CDR1 is MNHEY and CDR2 is SMNVEV in the germline V gene (reference sequence). This CDR3 is 15 amino acids long. J gave up 5 bases and V 4 bases, and 8 bases lay outside the gene matches. Written as DNA, the CDR3 is TGTGCCAGCAGTTCACGAGCGGGGCGAAACAATGAGCAGTTCTTC. Protein product: CASSSRAGRNNEQFF.

The V gene is TRBV14, the J gene TRBJ1-3; 8 positions agree with TRBD1. The J segment lost 3 bases and the V segment lost 0 bases, leaving 4 bases of the junction unmatched. The germline V gene encodes CDR1 SGHDN and CDR2 FVKESK. The CDR3 length is 16 residues. In nucleotides, the CDR3 is TGTGCCAGCAGCCAAGAGGGGGACAGGTATGGAAACACCATATATTTT. This codes for CASSQEGDRYGNTIYF.

The rearrangement links TRBV7-9 to TRBJ2-2, with 8 bases fitting TRBD2. The CDR3 covers 16 residues. Germline V gene lookup returns CDR1 SEHNR and CDR2 FQNEAQ (reference sequence). With 3 bases clipped from V and 3 bases from J, the junction kept 6 bases outside the gene matches. The CDR3 region has the DNA TGTGCCAGCAGCTTTGGCGTGCGGGGGGACACCGGGGAGCTGTTTTTT. Amino acids: CASSFGVRGDTGELFF.

The chain employs TRBV2 and TRBJ1-2, with 8 bases fitting TRBD1. Per germline, CDR1 SNHLY and CDR2 FYNNEI. The CDR3 is 15 residues long. Trimming at V came to 4 bases and at J to 7 bases, leaving 11 bases not matched to a gene. The CDR3 bases are TGTGCCAGCAGTGCGGACAGGGTAGTCGCTGCTGGCTACACCTTC. It yields the protein CASSADRVVAAGYTF.

The chain links TRBV3-1 (or the pseudogene TRBV3-2) to TRBJ2-7; perhaps TRBD2 as D (7 bases). Per the germline V gene, CDR1 is LGHDT and CDR2 is YNNKEL (reference sequence). The V and J ends lost 2 bases and 0 bases respectively, with 11 bases between them. The CDR3 loop spans 15 amino acids. CDR3 loop: CASSQRGGSSYEQYF. CDR3 nucleotide sequence: TGTGCCAGCAGCCAAAGGGGGGGGAGCTCCTACGAGCAGTACTTC.

V and J are TRBV6-5 and TRBJ1-6, with TRBD1 identical over 7 bases. Trimming cost V 3 bases and J 7 bases; bases outside gene matches: 9. Germline V gene data show CDR1 as MNHEY and CDR2 as SVGAGI. The CDR3 sequence is 16 residues long. CDR3: CASSYKLQGRNSPLHF. CDR3 sequence (DNA): TGTGCCAGCAGTTATAAGTTACAGGGGCGAAATTCACCCCTCCACTTT.

This clone was counted once. The chain uses TRBV19 and TRBJ1-6; D is perhaps TRBD1 (5 bases). CDR1 LNHDA and CDR2 SQIVND come from the germline V gene (reference sequence). Trimming pared 6 bases from V and 0 bases from J, leaving 9 bases between. The CDR3 has 15 amino acids. The DNA of the CDR3 is TGTGCCAGTAGGATACAGGCCTCCTATAATTCACCCCTCCACTTT. Amino acids: CASRIQASYNSPLHF.

The rearrangement joins TRBV10-3 to TRBJ2-3; TRBD2 is a possible D gene (6 bases). Per the germline V gene, CDR1 is ENHRY and CDR2 is SYGVKD. The CDR3 loop spans 12 amino acids. V lost 8 bases and J lost 3, with 9 bases in between. CDR3 protein: CAIGRGTDTQYF. CDR3 DNA sequence: TGTGCCATCGGGCGGGGTACAGATACGCAGTATTTT.

The chain carries TRBV15 and TRBJ1-5; D unresolved. This CDR3 is 14 amino acids long. Trimming removed 1 base at V and 1 base at J, with 5 bases between. In germline, CDR1 is LNHNV, CDR2 YYDKDF (reference sequence). CDR3 nucleotide sequence: TGTGCCACCAGCAGAGCATCAAGCAATCAGCCCCAGCATTTT. It translates to CATSRASSNQPQHF.

CDR3 residues: CASSQRLAFNNEQFF. The CDR3 DNA reads TGTGCCAGCAGCCAAAGACTAGCGTTTAACAATGAGCAGTTCTTC. The rearrangement uses TRBV5-6 and TRBJ2-1; 8 positions match TRBD2. The ends lost 4 bases at V and 5 bases at J; junction bases unmatched: 8. There are 15 residues in the CDR3. Germline-derived CDR1 and CDR2 are SGHDT and YYEEEE.

The chain employs TRBV30 and TRBJ1-2; D call uncertain. From germline, CDR1 is GTSNPN and CDR2 SVGIG (reference sequence). The CDR3 runs to 13 residues. The V and J ends lost 0 bases and 2 bases respectively, with 7 bases between them. The CDR3 sequence: CAWSVAGNYGYTF. CDR3 sequence (DNA): TGTGCCTGGAGTGTAGCGGGAAACTATGGCTACACCTTC.

The chain has TRBV7-9 and TRBJ1-1; 7 bases are a match to TRBD1. Germline CDR1 is SEHNR and CDR2 is FQNEAQ (reference sequence). J was trimmed by 4 bases and V by 4 bases; bases with no gene match: 9. The CDR3 is 15 amino acids. DNA for the CDR3: TGTGCCAGCAGCTCCGGAAGGGGGCTAGTCACTGAAGCTTTCTTT. It yields the protein CASSSGRGLVTEAFF. Using reference TRBV7-9 and TRBJ1-1 for the parts outside the CDR3, the full variable domain is DTGVSQNPRHKITKRGQNVTFRCDPISEHNRLYWYRQTLGQGPEFLTYFQNEAQLEKSRLLSDRFSAERPKGSFSTLEIQRTEQGDSAMYLCASSSGRGLVTEAFFGQGTRLTVV.

This clone was seen more than once but under ten times. V and J are TRBV3-1 (or the pseudogene TRBV3-2) and TRBJ1-1, with D uncertain. The CDR3 is made up of 13 amino acids. Trimming cost V 4 bases and J 1 base, with 7 bases left between them. CDR1 and CDR2 (germline): LGHDT, YNNKEL (reference sequence). The CDR3 is CASSPRSNTEAFF. CDR3 DNA sequence: TGTGCCAGCAGCCCCCGGTCGAACACTGAAGCTTTCTTT.